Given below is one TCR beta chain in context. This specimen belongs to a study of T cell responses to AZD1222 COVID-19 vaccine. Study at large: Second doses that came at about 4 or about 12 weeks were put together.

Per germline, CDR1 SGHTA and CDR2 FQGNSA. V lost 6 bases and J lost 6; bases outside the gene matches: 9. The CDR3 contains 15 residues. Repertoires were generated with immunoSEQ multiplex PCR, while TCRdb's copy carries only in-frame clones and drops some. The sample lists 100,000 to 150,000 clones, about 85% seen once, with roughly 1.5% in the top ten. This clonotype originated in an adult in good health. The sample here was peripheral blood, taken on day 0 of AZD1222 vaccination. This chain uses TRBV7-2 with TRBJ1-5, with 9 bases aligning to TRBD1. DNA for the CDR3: TGTGCCAGCAGTACTACAGGGGGCATAGGTCAGCCCCAGCATTTT. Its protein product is CASSTTGGIGQPQHF. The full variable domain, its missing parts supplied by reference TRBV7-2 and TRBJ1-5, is GAGVSQSPSNKVTEKGKDVELRCDPISGHTALYWYRQSLGQGLEFLIYFQGNSAPDKSGLPSDRFSAERTGGSVSTLTIQRTQQEDSAVYLCASSTTGGIGQPQHFGDGTRLSIL.